This note documents a single T cell receptor (beta chain) sequence. Its antigen is unknown. This entry belongs to a study of CD8+ T cells in alopecia areata. About the study: Those patients who were treated received oral tofacitinib, which was given at 5 to 10 mg twice daily for moderate-to-severe alopecia areata. Regarding the study as a whole: Tofacitinib did not eliminate many expanded lesional clones from scalp or blood.

Treatment reported: oral pan-JAK inhibitor, 5-10 mg twice daily. The CDR3 is made up of 12 amino acids. The V and J ends lost 0 bases and 8 bases respectively, with 2 bases between them. Per germline, CDR1 MGHDK and CDR2 SYGVNS. TCR sequencing used cDNA made by reverse transcription of extracted RNA. Assay used: immunoSEQ multiplex PCR; TCRdb lists only in-frame clones, some missing. The sample carries approximately 210,000 clones, around 60% recorded once. The J gene is TRBJ1-6, the V gene TRBV25-1, with D unclear. The material was CD4+ T cells sorted from blood, obtained around week 49, from a patient treated with tofacitinib. This sequence originates from a human donor with alopecia areata. The CDR3: CASSEYDSPLHF. DNA for the CDR3: TGTGCCAGCAGTGAATATGATTCACCCCTCCACTTT.